The clone carrying this TCR beta chain was recorded once. Antigen specificity is unknown. Other DNA sequences in this sample translate to the same CDR3. In the sorted-subset replicate PCRs, around 220 ng DNA, 30,000 or so T cell genomes, was used. Profiled with immunoSEQ multiplex PCR; TCRdb holds only in-frame clones, not every one. The sample records approximately 320,000 clones, roughly 70% being singletons. The sample belongs to a study of shared clonotypes between healthy human individuals. Regarding the study as a whole: Clonotype sharing across donors was expected to vary with sequencing depth.

The junction had 2 bases not matched to a gene; V was cut back by 5 bases and J by 3 bases. Germline assignment: CDR1 SEHNR and CDR2 FQNEAQ (reference sequence). The CDR3 runs 14 residues. The genes are TRBV7-9 and TRBJ2-3, with 10 bases that match TRBD2. The sequenced material came from memory CD4+ T cells sorted from blood. Regarding subset: CD45RA-negative fraction. The sequence was collected from a man aged 30 to 39 in good health. CDR3 sequence reads: CASSLGLATDTQYF. DNA for the CDR3: TGTGCCAGCAGCCTGGGACTAGCGACAGATACGCAGTATTTT.